This entry describes one TCR beta chain. The antigen is unknown. Primers: 60 Vbeta forward and 13 Jbeta reverse. Clones were sequenced by immunoSEQ multiplex PCR, and TCRdb holds only the in-frame ones, with some missing. The sample holds 150,000 or so clones, 64% seen once. The germline CDR1 and CDR2 sequences are MNHEY and SMNVEV (reference sequence). With 5 bases removed from V and 8 bases from J, the gap between germline ends came to 12 bases. The CDR3 is 12 residues long. This sample stems from a study of cytomegalovirus exposure and HLA in healthy donors. The wider study: The Caucasian-associated ancestry cluster held under 90% of roughly 370 genotyped donors. Study-wide points: Most TCR sequences were rare, but some public TCRs occurred in many donors. Presence/absence analyses assumed roughly uniform sequencing depth across donors. In vitro experiments confirmed that three CMV-associated chains were specific for CMV antigens.

The sequence came from a woman aged 25 to 39 in good health and CMV-seropositive. The sequenced sample consisted of PBMCs. The gene calls are TRBV27 and TRBJ1-2, with D possibly being TRBD1 (5 bases). The CDR3 is CASSPGGTGYTF. The CDR3, as DNA: TGTGCCAGCAGTCCCGGGGGAACCGGCTACACCTTC.